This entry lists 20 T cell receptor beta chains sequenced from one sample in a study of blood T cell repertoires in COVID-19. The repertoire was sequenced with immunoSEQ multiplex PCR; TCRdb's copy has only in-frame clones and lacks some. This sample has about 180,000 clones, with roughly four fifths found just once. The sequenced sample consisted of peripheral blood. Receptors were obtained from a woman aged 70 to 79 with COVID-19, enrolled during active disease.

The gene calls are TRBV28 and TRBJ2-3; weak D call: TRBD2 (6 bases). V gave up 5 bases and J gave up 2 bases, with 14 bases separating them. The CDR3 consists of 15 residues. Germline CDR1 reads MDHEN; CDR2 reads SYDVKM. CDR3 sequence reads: CASSGPTDYTDTQYF. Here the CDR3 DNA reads TGTGCCAGCAGTGGCCCGACGGACTACACAGATACGCAGTATTTT.

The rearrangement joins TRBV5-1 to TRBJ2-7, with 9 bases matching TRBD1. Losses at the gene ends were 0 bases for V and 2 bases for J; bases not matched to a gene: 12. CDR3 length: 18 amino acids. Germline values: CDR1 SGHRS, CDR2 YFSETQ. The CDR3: CASSLAPISTGGPYEQYF. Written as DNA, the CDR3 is TGCGCCAGCAGCTTGGCGCCCATATCCACAGGGGGCCCCTACGAGCAGTACTTC. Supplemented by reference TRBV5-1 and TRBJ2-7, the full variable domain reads KAGVTQTPRYLIKTRGQQVTLSCSPISGHRSVSWYQQTPGQGLQFLFEYFSETQRNKGNFPGRFSGRQFSNSRSEMNVSTLELGDSALYLCASSLAPISTGGPYEQYFGPGTRLTVT.

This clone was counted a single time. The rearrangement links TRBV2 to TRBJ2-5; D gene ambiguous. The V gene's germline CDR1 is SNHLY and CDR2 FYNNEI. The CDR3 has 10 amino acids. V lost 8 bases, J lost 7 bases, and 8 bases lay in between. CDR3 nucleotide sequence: TGTGCCAGCGCGCTTTTGACCCAGTACTTC. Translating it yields CASALLTQYF.

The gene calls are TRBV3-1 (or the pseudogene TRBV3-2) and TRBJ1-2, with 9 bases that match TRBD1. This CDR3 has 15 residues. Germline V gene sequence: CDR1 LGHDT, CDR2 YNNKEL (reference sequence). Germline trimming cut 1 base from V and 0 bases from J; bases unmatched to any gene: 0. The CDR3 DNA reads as TGTGCCAGCAGCCAAGGGACAGGGGCTAACTATGGCTACACCTTC. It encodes CASSQGTGANYGYTF.

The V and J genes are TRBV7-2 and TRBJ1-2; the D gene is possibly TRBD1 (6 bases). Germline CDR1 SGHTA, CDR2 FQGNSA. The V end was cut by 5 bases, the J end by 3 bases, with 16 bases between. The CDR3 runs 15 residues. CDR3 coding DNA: TGTGCCAGCAGCCCCTCCCCGGGGGGGCACTATGGCTACACCTTC. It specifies CASSPSPGGHYGYTF.

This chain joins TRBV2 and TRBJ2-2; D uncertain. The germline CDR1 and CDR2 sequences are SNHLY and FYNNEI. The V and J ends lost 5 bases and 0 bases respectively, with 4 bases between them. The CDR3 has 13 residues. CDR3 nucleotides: TGTGCCAGCAGTATCTCGAACACCGGGGAGCTGTTTTTT. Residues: CASSISNTGELFF.

The CDR3 reads CASSRDRRTPGYGYTF. In DNA form, the CDR3 reads TGTGCCAGCAGCAGGGACAGGCGAACTCCAGGCTATGGCTACACCTTC. This rearrangement joins TRBV13 to TRBJ1-2, with TRBD1 matching over 8 bases. Germline V lookup: CDR1 PRHDT, CDR2 FYEKMQ (reference sequence). The CDR3 runs to 16 residues. J was trimmed by 4 bases and V by 5 bases; bases with no gene match: 12.

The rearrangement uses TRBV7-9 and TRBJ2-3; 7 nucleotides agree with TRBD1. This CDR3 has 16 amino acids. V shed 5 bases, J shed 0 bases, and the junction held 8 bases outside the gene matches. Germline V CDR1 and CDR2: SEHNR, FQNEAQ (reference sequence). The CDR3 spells CASSLQGQTSTDTQYF. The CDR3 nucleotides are TGTGCCAGCAGCCTCCAGGGACAGACTAGCACAGATACGCAGTATTTT.

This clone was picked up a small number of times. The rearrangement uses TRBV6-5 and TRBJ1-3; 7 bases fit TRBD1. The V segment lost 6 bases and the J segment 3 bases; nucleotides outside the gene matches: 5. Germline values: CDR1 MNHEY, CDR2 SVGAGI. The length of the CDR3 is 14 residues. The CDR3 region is CASREGQFGNTIYF. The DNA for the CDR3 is TGTGCCAGCAGGGAGGGACAGTTTGGAAACACCATATATTTT.

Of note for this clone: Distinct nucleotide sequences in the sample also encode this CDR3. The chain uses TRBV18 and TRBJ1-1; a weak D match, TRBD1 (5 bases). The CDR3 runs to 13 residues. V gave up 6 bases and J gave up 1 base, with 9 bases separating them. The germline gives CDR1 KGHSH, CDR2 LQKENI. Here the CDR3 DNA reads TGTGCCAGCTCCCCCCAGGGGAACACTGAAGCTTTCTTT. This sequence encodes CASSPQGNTEAFF.

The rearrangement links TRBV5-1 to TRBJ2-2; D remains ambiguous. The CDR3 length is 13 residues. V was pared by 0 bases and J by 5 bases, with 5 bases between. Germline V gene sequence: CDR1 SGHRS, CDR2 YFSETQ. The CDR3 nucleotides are TGCGCCAGCAGCTTGGTCCCTACCGGGGAGCTGTTTTTT. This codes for CASSLVPTGELFF.

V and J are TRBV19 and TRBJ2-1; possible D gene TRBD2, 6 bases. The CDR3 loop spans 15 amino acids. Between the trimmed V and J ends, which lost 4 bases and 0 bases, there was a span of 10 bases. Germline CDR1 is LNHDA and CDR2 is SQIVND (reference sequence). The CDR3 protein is CASSSGISSYNEQFF. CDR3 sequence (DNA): TGTGCCAGTAGTAGCGGGATTAGCTCCTACAATGAGCAGTTCTTC.

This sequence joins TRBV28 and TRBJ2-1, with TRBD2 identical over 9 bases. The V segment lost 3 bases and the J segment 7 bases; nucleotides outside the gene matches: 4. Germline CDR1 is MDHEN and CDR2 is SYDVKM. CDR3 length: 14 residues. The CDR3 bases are TGTGCCAGCAGTTTTAGCGGGAGCTGGAATGAGCAGTTCTTC. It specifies CASSFSGSWNEQFF.

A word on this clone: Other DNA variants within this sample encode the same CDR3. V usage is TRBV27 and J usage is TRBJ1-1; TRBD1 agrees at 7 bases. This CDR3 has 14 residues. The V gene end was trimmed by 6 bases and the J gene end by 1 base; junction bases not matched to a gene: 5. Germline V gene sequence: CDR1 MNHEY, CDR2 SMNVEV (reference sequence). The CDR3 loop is CASRMGQPNTEAFF. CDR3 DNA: TGTGCCAGCAGAATGGGACAGCCGAACACTGAAGCTTTCTTT.

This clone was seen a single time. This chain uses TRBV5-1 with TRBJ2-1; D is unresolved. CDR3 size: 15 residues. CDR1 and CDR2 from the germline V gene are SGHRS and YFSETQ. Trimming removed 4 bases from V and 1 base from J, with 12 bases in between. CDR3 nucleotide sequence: TGCGCCAGCAGCCTTAGCACTCCGTCCTACAATGAGCAGTTCTTC. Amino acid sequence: CASSLSTPSYNEQFF.

The CDR3 region is CASSYGQQPGHGYTF. The CDR3 nucleotides are TGTGCCAGCAGTTACGGGCAGCAGCCAGGCCATGGCTACACCTTC. This chain joins TRBV6-2 or TRBV6-3 and TRBJ1-2; D not resolved. V lost 2 bases and J 6 bases, leaving 16 bases between the germline ends. Germline assignment: CDR1 MNHEY and CDR2 SVGEGT. The CDR3 has 15 amino acids.

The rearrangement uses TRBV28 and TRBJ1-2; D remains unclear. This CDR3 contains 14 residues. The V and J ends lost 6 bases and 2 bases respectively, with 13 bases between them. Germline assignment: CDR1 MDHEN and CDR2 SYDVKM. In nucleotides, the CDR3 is TGTGCCAGCAGGGGTAACGGGTTGAACTATGGCTACACCTTC. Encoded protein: CASRGNGLNYGYTF.

CDR3 region: CASSSSGSIGEQFF. The CDR3 nucleotides read TGTGCCAGCAGCTCTAGCGGGAGTATAGGTGAGCAGTTCTTC. The rearrangement joins TRBV7-9 to TRBJ2-1; TRBD2 matches 10 bases. Per germline, CDR1 SEHNR and CDR2 FQNEAQ (reference sequence). The CDR3 consists of 14 residues. V dropped 4 bases and J dropped 9; count of bases not matched to a gene: 6.

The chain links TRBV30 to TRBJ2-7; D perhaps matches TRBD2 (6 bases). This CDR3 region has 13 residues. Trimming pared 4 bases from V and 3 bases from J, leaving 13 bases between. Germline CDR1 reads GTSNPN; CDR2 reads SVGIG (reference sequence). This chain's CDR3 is CAWTWDWDYEQYF. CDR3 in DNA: TGTGCCTGGACCTGGGACTGGGACTACGAGCAGTACTTC.

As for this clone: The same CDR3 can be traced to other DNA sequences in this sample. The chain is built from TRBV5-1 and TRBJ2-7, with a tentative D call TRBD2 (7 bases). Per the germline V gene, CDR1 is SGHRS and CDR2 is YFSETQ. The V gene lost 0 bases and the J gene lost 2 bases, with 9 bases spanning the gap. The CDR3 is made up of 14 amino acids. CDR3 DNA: TGCGCCAGCAGCTTGGCCGGGGGGCCCTACGAGCAGTACTTC. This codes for CASSLAGGPYEQYF.